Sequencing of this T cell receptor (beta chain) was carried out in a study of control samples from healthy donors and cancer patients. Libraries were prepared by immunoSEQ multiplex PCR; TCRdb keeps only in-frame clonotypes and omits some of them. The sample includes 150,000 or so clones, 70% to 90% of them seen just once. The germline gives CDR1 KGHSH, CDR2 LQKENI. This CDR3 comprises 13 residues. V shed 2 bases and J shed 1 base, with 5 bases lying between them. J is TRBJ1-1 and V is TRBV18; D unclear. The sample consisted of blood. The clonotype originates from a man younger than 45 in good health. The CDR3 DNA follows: TGTGCCAGCTCACCATTAACGAACACTGAAGCTTTCTTT. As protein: CASSPLTNTEAFF. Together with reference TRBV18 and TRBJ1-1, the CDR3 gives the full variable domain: NAGVMQNPRHLVRRRGQEARLRCSPMKGHSHVYWYRQLPEEGLKFMVYLQKENIIDESGMPKERFSAEFPKEGPSILRIQQVVRGDSAAYFCASSPLTNTEAFFGQGTRLTVV.